These 21 T cell receptor beta chains came from one sample sequenced in a study of blood T cell repertoires in COVID-19. The method was immunoSEQ multiplex PCR; TCRdb's version includes in-frame clones alone and lacks a portion of them. The sample shows about 300,000 clones, around 88% of them seen only once. The source material was peripheral blood. All receptors derive from a woman in her 30s who had recovered from COVID-19.

The genes are TRBV19 and TRBJ2-5, with D perhaps matching TRBD2 (5 bases). This CDR3 is built from 13 residues. V was trimmed by 0 bases and J by 5 bases, leaving 7 bases between them. Germline CDR1 LNHDA, CDR2 SQIVND (reference sequence). The CDR3 nucleotides read TGTGCCAGTAGTATAGATGGGGAGGAGACCCAGTACTTC. This translates into CASSIDGEETQYF.

This clone was counted once. The chain carries TRBV5-1 and TRBJ2-1, with TRBD2 matching 12 bases. The J segment lost 5 bases and the V segment lost 6 bases, leaving 3 bases of the junction unmatched. Germline V gene lookup returns CDR1 SGHRS and CDR2 YFSETQ. CDR3 length: 14 amino acids. The CDR3 coding sequence is TGCGCCAGCACCACTAGCGGGGGGCACAATGAGCAGTTCTTC. Translation gives CASTTSGGHNEQFF.

The CDR3 region has the DNA TGTGCCAGCACCCGGACAGGGAGCAACGAGCAGTACTTC. It yields the protein CASTRTGSNEQYF. The chain employs TRBV28 and TRBJ2-7, with 8 bases matching TRBD1. Germline V gene lookup returns CDR1 MDHEN and CDR2 SYDVKM. With V trimmed by 7 bases and J by 5 bases, 7 bases remained unmatched. This CDR3 comprises 13 residues.

The rearrangement uses TRBV7-3 and TRBJ1-1, with no clear D. Germline V gene lookup returns CDR1 SGHTA and CDR2 FQGTGA. V lost 1 base and J lost 4, with 7 bases in between. CDR3 length: 13 residues. The CDR3 region is CASSLNRGTEAFF. CDR3 bases: TGTGCCAGCAGCTTAAATCGGGGCACTGAAGCTTTCTTT.

This clone has a single count. The chain uses TRBV4-1 and TRBJ1-4; the match to TRBD1 covers 8 bases. With 4 bases clipped from V and 0 bases from J, the junction kept 10 bases outside the gene matches. Per germline, CDR1 MGHRA and CDR2 YSYEKL. The CDR3 covers 18 residues. CDR3 protein: CASSRDRWDRSTNEKLFF. The CDR3 DNA follows: TGCGCCAGCAGCCGGGATAGATGGGACAGGTCAACTAATGAAAAACTGTTTTTT.

This chain connects TRBV6-4 to TRBJ1-2; 8 nucleotides match TRBD1. V shed 0 bases and J 2 bases; nucleotides not matched to a gene: 2. The CDR3 has 15 amino acids. The germline V gene has CDR1 MRHNA and CDR2 SNTAGT. CDR3 amino acids: CASSDSRTGNYGYTF. The CDR3 region has the DNA TGTGCCAGCAGTGACTCCAGGACAGGGAACTATGGCTACACCTTC.

The chain recombines TRBV19 with TRBJ2-1; 14 bases line up with TRBD2. Germline assignment: CDR1 LNHDA and CDR2 SQIVND (reference sequence). J lost 0 bases, V lost 7 bases, and 11 bases had no gene match. The CDR3 loop spans 19 amino acids. The CDR3, as DNA: TGTGCCAGTATTCCCCCGAGACTAGCGGGGGGGCGCTCCTACAATGAGCAGTTCTTC. It translates to CASIPPRLAGGRSYNEQFF.

The V call is TRBV5-8, the J call TRBJ2-1; 8 bases map to TRBD1. Looked up from germline, CDR1 is SGHTS and CDR2 is YDEGEE. CDR3 length: 12 residues. Trimming at V came to 7 bases and at J to 4 bases, leaving 1 base not matched to a gene. The CDR3 loop reads CASGQGYNEQFF. The CDR3 nucleotides are TGTGCCAGCGGACAGGGATACAATGAGCAGTTCTTC. The variable domain in full, with the rest retrieved from reference TRBV5-8 and TRBJ2-1, is EAGVTQSPTHLIKTRGQQATLRCSPISGHTSVYWYQQALGLGLQFLLWYDEGEERNRGNFPPRFSGRQFPNYSSELNVNALELEDSALYLCASGQGYNEQFFGPGTRLTVL.

The chain combines TRBV28 with TRBJ1-5; D is unresolved. Germline V gives CDR1 MDHEN, CDR2 SYDVKM. With 4 bases removed from V and 0 bases from J, the gap between germline ends came to 10 bases. The CDR3 consists of 15 residues. This CDR3 is CASSSRVYSNQPQHF. The CDR3 DNA sequence: TGTGCCAGCAGTTCACGGGTCTATAGCAATCAGCCCCAGCATTTT.

This chain joins TRBV7-9 and TRBJ2-2; 12 bases align to TRBD2. CDR1 and CDR2 (germline): SEHNR, FQNEAQ (reference sequence). The CDR3 has 17 residues. Losses at the gene ends were 2 bases for V and 3 bases for J; bases not matched to a gene: 4. DNA of the CDR3: TGTGCCAGCAGCTTAACTAGCGGGGGGCCAGACACCGGGGAGCTGTTTTTT. The encoded protein is CASSLTSGGPDTGELFF.

The chain couples TRBV2 to TRBJ2-3, with 7 bases matching TRBD1. This CDR3 spans 14 amino acids. CDR1 is SNHLY and CDR2 is FYNNEI in the germline V gene. V was clipped by 7 bases and J by 4 bases; unmatched bases: 8. The CDR3 here is CASTRDSPPDTQYF. CDR3 coding DNA: TGTGCCAGCACCCGGGACAGTCCCCCAGATACGCAGTATTTT.

The chain employs TRBV3-1 (or the pseudogene TRBV3-2) and TRBJ1-1, with D uncertain. This CDR3 has 13 residues. CDR1 is LGHDT, CDR2 YNNKEL, per germline (reference sequence). Trimming removed 5 bases from V and 1 base from J, with 8 bases in between. Here the CDR3 reads CASSIDWNTEAFF. The DNA for the CDR3 is TGTGCCAGCAGCATCGACTGGAACACTGAAGCTTTCTTT.

The chain has TRBV25-1 and TRBJ2-1; perhaps TRBD2 as D (7 bases). The ends were cut back, 7 bases at V and 1 base at J, with 23 bases in the middle. This CDR3 is built from 18 residues. Germline loops: CDR1 MGHDK, CDR2 SYGVNS. The CDR3 sequence is CASTHLEGGTPSYNEQFF. For the CDR3, the DNA is TGTGCCAGCACTCATCTGGAGGGGGGGACCCCGTCCTACAATGAGCAGTTCTTC.

V and J are TRBV12-3 or TRBV12-4 and TRBJ1-2; 8 nucleotides agree with TRBD1. The CDR3 sequence is 13 residues long. Trimming cost V 6 bases and J 4 bases; bases outside gene matches: 4. The CDR3 region has the DNA TGTGCCAGCAGATCCGACAGGGGCTATGGCTACACCTTC. Translating it yields CASRSDRGYGYTF.

The chain uses TRBV14 and TRBJ2-2; D perhaps matches TRBD1 (6 bases). The V gene lost 6 bases and the J gene lost 0 bases, with 11 bases spanning the gap. In germline, CDR1 is SGHDN, CDR2 FVKESK. The CDR3 loop spans 15 amino acids. CDR3: CASSNRVSNTGELFF. DNA of the CDR3: TGTGCCAGCAGTAACAGGGTTTCGAACACCGGGGAGCTGTTTTTT.

The V gene is TRBV30, the J gene TRBJ2-7; no firm D call. Germline assignment: CDR1 GTSNPN and CDR2 SVGIG (reference sequence). This CDR3 has 15 amino acids. Trimming removed 0 bases at V and 0 bases at J, with 12 bases between. The CDR3 spells CAWSVISPSSYEQYF. For the CDR3, the DNA is TGTGCCTGGAGTGTAATTTCCCCGAGCTCCTACGAGCAGTACTTC.

The chain couples TRBV5-5 to TRBJ1-2, with TRBD1 matching 7 bases. The CDR3 contains 15 residues. Trimming removed 4 bases from V and 6 bases from J; junction bases left unmatched: 12. Germline-derived CDR1 and CDR2 are SGHKS and YYEKEE (reference sequence). The CDR3 DNA reads as TGTGCCAGCAGCCTTGGGTGGGACAGCGATAATGGCTACACCTTC. This codes for CASSLGWDSDNGYTF.

The chain has TRBV28 and TRBJ2-3; D remains ambiguous. This CDR3 comprises 14 residues. V was cut by 6 bases and J by 0 bases, with 10 bases left in between. Germline V gives CDR1 MDHEN, CDR2 SYDVKM. The CDR3 protein is CASRLLYSTDTQYF. CDR3 DNA sequence: TGTGCCAGCAGATTGTTATATAGCACAGATACGCAGTATTTT.

This rearrangement joins TRBV28 to TRBJ2-3; 11 nucleotides match TRBD2. Germline V gene data show CDR1 as MDHEN and CDR2 as SYDVKM. Losses at the gene ends were 3 bases for V and 5 bases for J; bases not matched to a gene: 10. The CDR3 consists of 17 residues. Here the CDR3 DNA reads TGTGCCAGCAGTTTTGGGATAGCGGGGGGGCATCAAGATACGCAGTATTTT. It codes for CASSFGIAGGHQDTQYF.

V gene TRBV11-2 combines with J gene TRBJ1-1, with D unresolved. Germline loops: CDR1 SGHAT, CDR2 FQNNGV. There are 13 residues in the CDR3. V was trimmed by 5 bases and J by 4 bases, leaving 11 bases between them. CDR3 in amino acids: CASSHFKLTEAFF. The CDR3, as DNA: TGTGCCAGCAGCCATTTCAAGCTCACTGAAGCTTTCTTT.

This chain links TRBV4-1 with TRBJ1-1; D perhaps matches TRBD1 (5 bases). Trimming took off 2 bases at V and 4 bases at J, with 17 bases between the two ends. There are 16 residues in the CDR3. Germline V lookup: CDR1 MGHRA, CDR2 YSYEKL. CDR3 sequence reads: CASSQRATQGGTEAFF. CDR3 in DNA: TGCGCCAGCAGCCAAAGGGCAACCCAGGGTGGCACTGAAGCTTTCTTT.